This T cell receptor (beta chain) was sequenced for a study of blood T cell repertoires in COVID-19 (dated by TCRdb to about 2020). Background for the entire study: Collaborator samples came from the United States, Italy and Spain and covered acute and convalescent phases of COVID-19. The prospective study material was composed of cDNA or gDNA derived from T cells, B-cell-depleted T cells, or PBMCs. The dataset comprised deeply sampled blood TCRbeta repertoires from subjects exposed to, actively infected with, or recovered from COVID-19. The repertoires were made available in a free public database intended to serve as a resource for research on the immune response to SARS-CoV-2. Samples came from the ongoing ImmuneRACE study (first 160 participants) plus 1,254 subjects from 6 global collaborators. The sample metadata nearly always contained a de-identified subject ID, COVID-19 status, age in years and sex. Where available, HLA class I and class II types were taken from metadata supplied by the sample provider and were not determined by assay-based typing. Summary of the overall study and its limitations: How much clinical and demographic metadata was included differed by source and by participant, and the metadata was provided uncurated.

As for this clone: It lacks a known antigen. Nothing much larger sits one base from this clone, and base qualities are not available.

TCRbeta CDR3 regions were amplified from genomic DNA using the immunoSEQ Assay, a bias-controlled multiplex PCR. The source study handled its data this way. The number of nucleated cells in each sample was estimated from the amplification of reference gene primers within the assay. To quantify the absolute abundance of each unique TCRbeta CDR3 rearrangement, sequence reads were collapsed and filtered. For each sample, productive Simpson clonality was calculated as the square root of Simpson's diversity index across productive rearrangements. TCRdb took over this immuneACCESS table, retaining in-frame rearrangements with V and J assigned. Such tables are incomplete; in checked studies, under half of the missing clones stem from an unresolved V gene, and the remainder is unexplained. V, J and clone size are those of that table, while D and trimming were read from the DNA. For this sample the table gives 150,000 to 170,000 clones, of which under 85% were detected only once. The ten biggest clones cover approximately 0.6% of the sample.

The germline V gene yields MNHNS for CDR1 and SASEGT for CDR2. The V and J ends are trimmed by 3 bases and 3 bases, leaving 15 bases between them. The CDR3, from cysteine to phenylalanine, totals 15 residues. CDR3 DNA is the only sequence kept; it has 45 bases, read in frame from the first base. One collaborating source in Seattle enrolled patients during active infection and followed them longitudinally through the course of disease. The collaborating institutions used their own protocols to collect whole blood in K2EDTA tubes. Collaborator samples were shipped for TCRbeta analysis as frozen whole blood, isolated PBMCs, or DNA extracted from either sample type.

Sequencing used peripheral blood. This chain joins TRBV6-1 to TRBJ2-7; the best D guess is TRBD1, with 5 bases matching. This receptor was obtained from a man aged 55 to 69 with COVID-19, enrolled during active disease. The CDR3 has the sequence CASSEPQRGHYEQYF. The bases read TGTGCCAGCAGTGAGCCCCAAAGGGGCCACTACGAGCAGTACTTC.